The 10 T cell receptor beta chains presented below share a single source sample, sequenced in a study of T cells in Graves' hyperthyroidism and ophthalmopathy. RNA transcripts gave rise to amplified TCR beta CDR3 regions. HTBI primers were used for first-round RT-PCR of the TCR CDR3. One entry per CDR3 protein, called by TCRdb with MiXCR from the multiplex PCR reads. The sample lists 300,000 to 350,000 distinct CDR3 sequences; about 20% were seen once. The sequencing input was blood. The receptors derive from a woman in her fifties or sixties with Graves' hyperthyroidism.

This chain links TRBV7-2 with TRBJ2-1; a possible D gene is TRBD2 (5 bases). This CDR3 spans 13 amino acids. Germline lookup yields CDR1 SGHTA and CDR2 FQGNSA. The germline V and J ends were trimmed by 7 bases and 15 bases, with 22 bases remaining between them. The CDR3 DNA is TGTGCCAGCACCCAATATGGACTCTCGAATTTGTTCTTC. Its protein is CASTQYGLSNLFF.

The V call is TRBV4-1, the J call TRBJ2-5; D gene uncertain. Per germline, CDR1 MGHRA and CDR2 YSYEKL. The CDR3 extends over 17 amino acids. The V end was cut by 1 base, the J end by 2 bases, with 17 bases between. The CDR3, as DNA: TGCGCCAGCAGCCAAGTCGAAGGTCGGCTCCTACAAGAGACCCAGTACTTC. Translating it yields CASSQVEGRLLQETQYF.

This clonotype was detected many times. The chain uses TRBV5-5 and TRBJ2-2, with TRBD2 identical over 9 bases. After removal of 4 bases from V and 1 base from J, the junction contained 5 bases not matched to a gene. The CDR3 length is 16 residues. Germline lookup yields CDR1 SGHKS and CDR2 YYEKEE (reference sequence). The CDR3 nucleotides are TGTGCCAGCAGCCAGACTAGCGGAGTGAACACCGGGGAGCTGTTTTTT. Amino acids: CASSQTSGVNTGELFF. The full variable domain, with the rest looked up from reference TRBV5-5 and TRBJ2-2, is DAGVTQSPTHLIKTRGQQVTLRCSPISGHKSVSWYQQVLGQGPQFIFQYYEKEERGRGNFPDRFSARQFPNYSSELNVNALLLGDSALYLCASSQTSGVNTGELFFGEGSRLTVL.

This clonotype showed up many times. The chain uses TRBV5-1 and TRBJ1-1; 10 positions match TRBD1. J was trimmed by 6 bases and V by 2 bases; bases with no gene match: 7. This CDR3 has 15 amino acids. Germline V gene sequence: CDR1 SGHRS, CDR2 YFSETQ. The CDR3 bases are TGCGCCAGCAGCTTCACCGGGACAGGGGTCCCTGAAGCTTTCTTT. It translates to CASSFTGTGVPEAFF.

This clonotype was seen repeatedly, ten times or more. The rearrangement joins TRBV11-2 to TRBJ2-1, with TRBD1 matching over 7 bases. Germline V lookup: CDR1 SGHAT, CDR2 FQNNGV. This CDR3 spans 14 amino acids. Losses at the gene ends were 2 bases for V and 6 bases for J; bases not matched to a gene: 4. The CDR3 nucleotides are TGTGCCAGCAGCTTATTCCAGGGGGTCAATGAGCAGTTCTTC. Translating it yields CASSLFQGVNEQFF.

This clonotype appeared many times. The chain carries TRBV19 and TRBJ2-1; TRBD2 aligns across 11 bases. The CDR3 has 17 residues. CDR1 LNHDA and CDR2 SQIVND come from the germline V gene (reference sequence). J gave up 1 base and V 4 bases, and 6 bases lay outside the gene matches. CDR3 protein: CASSTWGTSGSYNEQFF. CDR3 in DNA: TGTGCCAGTAGTACATGGGGGACTAGCGGATCCTACAATGAGCAGTTCTTC.

This chain links TRBV5-1 with TRBJ2-6; tentative D call: TRBD1 (5 bases). The CDR3 is 15 amino acids. Germline V lookup: CDR1 SGHRS, CDR2 YFSETQ. Trimming removed 4 bases from V and 4 bases from J, with 12 bases in between. The CDR3 region is CASSIRVAGANVLTF. CDR3 DNA: TGCGCCAGCAGCATCAGGGTTGCCGGGGCCAACGTCCTGACTTTC.

The table lists this clonotype with a few counts. The CDR3 nucleotides read TGTGCCAGCAGTTTAAGACTAGCAACTAATGAAAAACTGTTTTTT. Translated: CASSLRLATNEKLFF. J is TRBJ1-4 and V is TRBV28; D gene uncertain. The germline CDR1 and CDR2 sequences are MDHEN and SYDVKM. Between the trimmed V and J ends, which lost 2 bases and 0 bases, there was a span of 7 bases. The CDR3 contains 15 residues.

This clonotype was seen a handful of times. A much more abundant neighbour one base away suggests this may be a read error. V usage is TRBV5-6 and J usage is TRBJ1-1, with a tentative D call TRBD1 (5 bases). The CDR3 is 14 amino acids. V lost 4 bases and J 0 bases, leaving 10 bases between the germline ends. Germline V gene data show CDR1 as SGHDT and CDR2 as YYEEEE. The CDR3 bases are TGTGCCAGCAGCACCGGGGGATTGAACACTGAAGCTTTCTTT. Protein sequence: CASSTGGLNTEAFF.

The V and J genes are TRBV27 and TRBJ1-5, with a tentative D call TRBD1 (5 bases). CDR3 length: 14 amino acids. Germline CDR1 MNHEY, CDR2 SMNVEV (reference sequence). The V end lost 3 bases, the J end lost 5 bases, and 11 bases lay between the germline ends. CDR3 sequence (DNA): TGTGCCAGCAGTTTGCGAGGGGCCGATCAGCCCCAGCATTTT. It specifies CASSLRGADQPQHF.